Each of the 26 T cell receptor beta chains below was sequenced from the same sample in a study of T-cell reconstitution after alpha-beta-depleted transplantation in children. The library targeted TCRbeta and was prepared with unique molecular identifiers. TCRdb recomputed calls from the PCR reads with MiXCR, one row per CDR3 protein. The profile covers fewer than 700,000 distinct CDR3 sequences, with 23% appearing a single time and roughly 14% taken by the ten largest. Sequencing was performed on PBMCs, mostly from graft donor cells, taken 360 days after TCRalphabeta/CD19-depleted stem cell transplant. The receptors stem from a boy in the first two years of life who had a stem cell transplant for acute myeloid leukemia, so the T cells may come from the graft donor.

The gene calls are TRBV12-3 or TRBV12-4 and TRBJ1-4; no definite D call. The V gene lost 3 bases and the J gene lost 0 bases, with 8 bases spanning the gap. The CDR3 is 15 residues long. CDR3 in DNA: TGTGCCAGCAGTTTTTACAGTACAACTAATGAAAAACTGTTTTTT. Its translation: CASSFYSTTNEKLFF.

The V and J genes are TRBV18 and TRBJ1-4, with D possibly being TRBD1 (5 bases). Trimming cost V 2 bases and J 8 bases, with 9 bases left between them. This CDR3 has 13 residues. CDR1 and CDR2 from the germline V gene are KGHSH and LQKENI. The CDR3 spells CASSPGRDEKLFF. The CDR3 nucleotides read TGTGCCAGCTCACCAGGGAGGGACGAAAAACTGTTTTTT.

The sample holds many counts of this clonotype. The genes are TRBV20-1 and TRBJ2-7; the D gene is possibly TRBD1 (6 bases). V was pared by 4 bases and J by 3 bases, with 19 bases between. The CDR3 length is 15 residues. Germline V gene data show CDR1 as DFQATT and CDR2 as SNEGSKA (reference sequence). The CDR3 is CSATTGTPVFYEQYV. The CDR3 DNA reads TGCAGTGCTACCACCGGGACACCGGTATTCTACGAGCAGTACGTC.

The chain couples TRBV12-3 or TRBV12-4 to TRBJ2-5; 12 nucleotides match TRBD1. The CDR3 is 16 amino acids. J was trimmed by 3 bases and V by 6 bases; bases with no gene match: 8. The CDR3 sequence is CASRDSGTGGKETQYF. As DNA, the CDR3 is TGTGCCAGCAGAGATTCCGGGACAGGGGGCAAAGAGACCCAGTACTTC.

This clonotype was counted many times. This chain joins TRBV21-1 and TRBJ2-4; the listed D gene, TRBD1, was not tested against the DNA. TRBV21-1 is a pseudogene locus. The CDR3 is 18 residues long. CDR3 sequence (DNA): TGTGCCAGCTTTCAGAGGACAGGTCAAAGGCTAGCCAAAAACATTCAGTACTTC. This gives the protein CASFQRTGQRLAKNIQYF.

V and J are TRBV29-1 and TRBJ1-4, with D possibly matching TRBD1 (6 bases). Germline assignment: CDR1 SQVTM and CDR2 ANQGSEA. The CDR3 consists of 13 residues. V lost 5 bases and J lost 2, with 9 bases in between. CDR3 loop: CSVRGGTNEKLFF. CDR3 nucleotides: TGCAGCGTTCGAGGGGGGACTAATGAAAAACTGTTTTTT.

At least ten counts were recorded for this clonotype. The chain joins TRBV13 to TRBJ2-5; D ambiguous. Germline lookup yields CDR1 PRHDT and CDR2 FYEKMQ (reference sequence). Deletions cut 5 bases from V and 5 bases from J, with 9 bases between. This CDR3 has 12 residues. CDR3 sequence (DNA): TGTGCCAGCAGCATCCTGTGGGAGACCCAGTACTTC. The encoded protein is CASSILWETQYF.

This clonotype occurred a few times. The V and J genes are TRBV29-1 and TRBJ2-4; D perhaps matches TRBD1 (5 bases). This CDR3 has 14 residues. V lost 3 bases and J 1 base, leaving 10 bases between the germline ends. Germline-derived CDR1 and CDR2 are SQVTM and ANQGSEA. The CDR3 here is CSVEAGWAKNIQYF. As DNA, the CDR3 is TGCAGCGTTGAGGCAGGGTGGGCCAAAAACATTCAGTACTTC.

This clonotype was picked up many times. The V call is TRBV7-8, the J call TRBJ1-1; no firm D call. V was trimmed by 4 bases and J by 4 bases, leaving 13 bases between them. The CDR3 is 14 amino acids. CDR1 SGHVS and CDR2 FQNEAQ come from the germline V gene. The CDR3 spells CASSSTLTGTEAFF. The CDR3 coding sequence is TGTGCCAGCAGCTCCACCCTAACCGGCACTGAAGCTTTCTTT.

The chain uses TRBV7-8 and TRBJ2-1, with a possible D match to TRBD2 (7 bases). Trimming shortened V by 5 bases and J by 6 bases, and 23 bases separated the two germline ends. CDR1 and CDR2 (germline): SGHVS, FQNEAQ. The CDR3 is 17 amino acids. The CDR3, as DNA: TGTGCCAGCAGCCCTGTGGTATGGGGGGGGGCGGTCAATGAGCAGTTCTTC. It codes for CASSPVVWGGAVNEQFF.

This chain uses TRBV13 with TRBJ2-1; 8 bases map to TRBD1. The CDR3 totals 15 residues. Germline assignment: CDR1 PRHDT and CDR2 FYEKMQ (reference sequence). V was clipped by 5 bases and J by 4 bases; unmatched bases: 7. DNA of the CDR3: TGTGCCAGCAGCCCCACCCAGGGGGCGTACAATGAGCAGTTCTTC. It is translated as CASSPTQGAYNEQFF.

This clonotype was recorded many times. The rearrangement uses TRBV29-1 and TRBJ2-5, with no clear D. This CDR3 has 11 residues. V dropped 3 bases and J dropped 4 bases, with 6 bases sitting between them. Germline V lookup: CDR1 SQVTM, CDR2 ANQGSEA. The CDR3 nucleotides are TGCAGCGTTGACTCGGGAGAGACCCAGTACTTC. Protein: CSVDSGETQYF.

This clonotype was observed many times. The gene calls are TRBV29-1 and TRBJ2-1; no reliable D call. Germline V lookup: CDR1 SQVTM, CDR2 ANQGSEA. This CDR3 region has 12 residues. Trimming cost V 2 bases and J 5 bases, with 7 bases left between them. The CDR3 nucleotides read TGCAGCGTTGAAATGCTGGACAATGAGCAGTTCTTC. Its translation: CSVEMLDNEQFF.

The chain combines TRBV6-5 with TRBJ2-4, with D tentatively TRBD2 (6 bases). The CDR3 covers 16 residues. Per germline, CDR1 MNHEY and CDR2 SVGAGI. Deletions cut 0 bases from V and 0 bases from J, with 9 bases between. This chain's CDR3 is CASSYSGGIAKNIQYF. The CDR3 coding sequence is TGTGCCAGCAGTTACTCCGGGGGTATAGCCAAAAACATTCAGTACTTC.

This clonotype was picked up many times. This chain links TRBV7-2 with TRBJ2-1; TRBD1 matches 7 bases. CDR3 size: 15 residues. J lost 4 bases, V lost 5 bases, and 8 bases had no gene match. Germline V gene lookup returns CDR1 SGHTA and CDR2 FQGNSA. The DNA for the CDR3 is TGTGCCAGCAGCGGACACAGGGGATGGTACAATGAGCAGTTCTTC. Encoded protein: CASSGHRGWYNEQFF.

This clonotype was seen more than once but under ten times. V and J are TRBV20-1 and TRBJ2-7; 8 nucleotides match TRBD1. With 4 bases clipped from V and 2 bases from J, the junction kept 7 bases outside the gene matches. CDR3 length: 14 residues. Germline loops: CDR1 DFQATT, CDR2 SNEGSKA (reference sequence). The CDR3 DNA sequence: TGCAGTGCTACGAGGGGACAGGCCCCCTACGAGCAGTACGTC. It translates to CSATRGQAPYEQYV.

This clonotype came up a few times. This chain connects TRBV6-5 to TRBJ1-5; the D gene is possibly TRBD1 (6 bases). The CDR3 sequence is 15 residues long. The germline CDR1 and CDR2 sequences are MNHEY and SVGAGI. V lost 6 bases to trimming and J lost 4 bases, with 16 bases between them. This CDR3 is CASSYGQSFNQPQHF. CDR3 in DNA: TGTGCCAGCAGCTATGGACAGTCTTTTAATCAGCCCCAGCATTTT.

This chain connects TRBV28 to TRBJ2-5; 7 bases are a match to TRBD2. Germline-derived CDR1 and CDR2 are MDHEN and SYDVKM. After removal of 7 bases from V and 5 bases from J, the junction contained 13 bases not matched to a gene. The CDR3 totals 15 residues. The CDR3 DNA reads as TGTGCCAGCACCCCTTTGGTTAGCGGGCGGGAGACCCAGTACTTC. Protein product: CASTPLVSGRETQYF.

This clonotype was seen a few times. This chain links TRBV27 with TRBJ2-2; D remains ambiguous. Germline CDR1 and CDR2: MNHEY and SMNVEV (reference sequence). The CDR3 covers 11 residues. The V end lost 8 bases, the J end lost 4 bases, and 5 bases lay between the germline ends. CDR3 DNA: TGTGCCAGCGGACGCACCGGGGAGCTGTTTTTT. It specifies CASGRTGELFF.

The genes are TRBV6-1 and TRBJ2-2; the D is unclear. The length of the CDR3 is 15 residues. The V end was cut by 6 bases, the J end by 7 bases, with 18 bases between. Germline V gives CDR1 MNHNS, CDR2 SASEGT. DNA of the CDR3: TGTGCCAGCAGCCGGTTAACGATAAAGGGCGGGGAGCTGTTTTTT. This sequence encodes CASSRLTIKGGELFF.

V usage is TRBV4-2 and J usage is TRBJ2-3; 9 bases map to TRBD2. The CDR3 is 14 residues long. Per germline, CDR1 LGHNA and CDR2 YNFKEQ. The ends lost 11 bases at V and 4 bases at J; junction bases unmatched: 10. The CDR3 reads CAAREVAGADTQYF. The DNA of the CDR3 is TGTGCCGCTCGGGAGGTAGCGGGGGCAGATACGCAGTATTTT.

This clonotype was detected a few times. The rearrangement joins TRBV20-1 to TRBJ2-5; D is undetermined. Per germline, CDR1 DFQATT and CDR2 SNEGSKA (reference sequence). The CDR3 length is 13 residues. V was cut by 3 bases and J by 2 bases, with 10 bases left in between. In nucleotides, the CDR3 is TGCAGTGCTAGGCCGCAGCAGCAAGAGACCCAGTACTTC. Its protein product is CSARPQQQETQYF.

Concerning this clonotype itself: The CDR3 ends on some other residue instead of the conserved phenylalanine or tryptophan, so this is likely a read error. The V gene is TRBV20-1, the J gene TRBJ1-5; maybe TRBD1 (5 bases). In germline, CDR1 is DFQATT, CDR2 SNEGSKA (reference sequence). V was trimmed by 2 bases and J by 0 bases, leaving 20 bases between them. CDR3 length equals 18 residues. The CDR3 loop reads CSARPLGLFRYSNQPQHS. For the CDR3, the DNA is TGCAGTGCTAGACCCCTGGGACTGTTCCGTTATAGCAATCAGCCCCAGCATTCT.

This clonotype was found a few times. The chain combines TRBV6-1 with TRBJ2-5; 10 bases fit TRBD2. CDR3 length: 14 residues. Germline CDR1 MNHNS, CDR2 SASEGT. Germline trimming cut 6 bases from V and 5 bases from J; bases unmatched to any gene: 6. CDR3: CASRPLAGKETQYF. CDR3 in DNA: TGTGCCAGCAGGCCACTAGCGGGGAAGGAGACCCAGTACTTC.

This clonotype was seen a handful of times. V is TRBV10-3 and J is TRBJ2-3; D is unclear. The germline V and J ends were trimmed by 3 bases and 2 bases, with 15 bases remaining between them. This CDR3 is 16 amino acids long. CDR1 is ENHRY, CDR2 SYGVKD, per germline. This CDR3 reads CAISEARISFTDTQYF. CDR3 DNA: TGTGCCATCAGTGAAGCTAGGATCTCCTTCACAGATACGCAGTATTTT.

This clonotype has a count of ten or more. DNA for the CDR3: TGTGCCAGCAGTTACGGGACCGTCGCCACAGATACGCAGTATTTT. This encodes CASSYGTVATDTQYF. J is TRBJ2-3 and V is TRBV28; D may correspond to TRBD1 or TRBD2 (5 bases each). Trimming took 4 bases from V and 2 from J, leaving 13 bases between them. The CDR3 runs to 15 residues. Germline V lookup: CDR1 MDHEN, CDR2 SYDVKM.